This T cell receptor (beta chain) appears in the sequencing data of a study of T cells in Graves' hyperthyroidism and ophthalmopathy. Looked up from germline, CDR1 is GTSNPN and CDR2 is SVGIG (reference sequence). This CDR3 is built from 14 residues. V lost 3 bases and J 7 bases, leaving 13 bases between the germline ends. Points from the study as a whole: Ophthalmopathy was distinguished from stable hyperthyroidism by 13 V-J signatures.

The table lists this clonotype with many counts. Its antigen remains unidentified. The investigators amplified TCR beta CDR3 regions from RNA transcripts. HTBI primers were employed in a first-round RT-PCR of the TCR CDR3. MiXCR, applied by TCRdb to the multiplex PCR reads, yields one record per CDR3 protein. The profile shows fewer than 250,000 distinct CDR3 sequences, about a sixth of them singletons. This chain connects TRBV30 to TRBJ1-6; D unclear. This receptor was obtained from a woman under 30 with Graves' ophthalmopathy. Sequencing was carried out using blood. The CDR3 DNA reads as TGTGCCTGGAGCGGAGTCAATCGAAATTCACCCCTCCACTTT. This sequence encodes CAWSGVNRNSPLHF.